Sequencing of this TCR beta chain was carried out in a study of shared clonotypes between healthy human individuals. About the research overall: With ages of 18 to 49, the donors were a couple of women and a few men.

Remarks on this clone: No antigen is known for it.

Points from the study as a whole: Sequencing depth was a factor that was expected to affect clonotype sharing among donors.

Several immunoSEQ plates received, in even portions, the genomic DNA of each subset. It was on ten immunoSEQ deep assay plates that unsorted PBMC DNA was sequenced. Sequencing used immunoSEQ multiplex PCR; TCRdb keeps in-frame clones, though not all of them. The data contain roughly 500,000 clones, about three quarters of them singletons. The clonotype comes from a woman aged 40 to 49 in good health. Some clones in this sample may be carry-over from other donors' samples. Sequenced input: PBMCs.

This CDR3 is CASTKMTSVEQYF. CDR3 nucleotide sequence: TGTGCCAGCACGAAAATGACTAGCGTTGAGCAGTACTTC. The gene calls are TRBV7-9 and TRBJ2-7; TRBD2 aligns across 8 bases. V dropped 7 bases and J dropped 7; count of bases not matched to a gene: 9. This CDR3 is 13 amino acids long. The germline V gene has CDR1 SEHNR and CDR2 FQNEAQ (reference sequence).